The clone carrying this T cell receptor (beta chain) appeared many times. What it binds is unknown. This entry is derived from a study of early T cells in non-severe SARS-CoV-2 infection. Study-level results: Reliance on VDJdb matching favored anti-spike CD8 responses; private and CD4 specificities were missed.

MiXCR, applied by TCRdb to the 5' RACE reads, yields one record per CDR3 protein. The sample has tens of thousands of distinct CDR3 sequences; 5.3% are singletons. Trimming took 7 bases from V and 1 from J, leaving 16 bases between them. This CDR3 region has 16 residues. Germline V gene data show CDR1 as LNHDA and CDR2 as SQIVND (reference sequence). Input material: whole blood. The sequence was obtained from an adult who was a healthcare worker with PCR-confirmed SARS-CoV-2 infection or an uninfected control (not recorded which). The chain uses TRBV19 and TRBJ2-2; D is unresolved. As DNA, the CDR3 is TGTGCCAGTACCCCGAGTAGGGTAAGGAACACCGGGGAGCTGTTTTTT. Translating it yields CASTPSRVRNTGELFF.